This entry is about one T cell receptor beta chain. What it recognizes is unknown. CDR3 length: 17 residues. Germline trimming cut 5 bases from V and 1 base from J; bases unmatched to any gene: 9. Per the germline V gene, CDR1 is SGHVS and CDR2 is FQNEAQ. TCRdb fed the reads into MiXCR, producing one record per CDR3 protein. The sample records around 200,000 distinct CDR3 sequences, 35% to 40% being singletons. The sample originates from a study of T cell repertoires in cytomegalovirus infection. Study at large: Public TCR beta signatures indicated both CMV infection and matching HLA type. Study-wide results and caveats: Totalled public TCR beta family frequency picked out people who carried CMV plus the relevant HLA.

This chain uses TRBV7-8 with TRBJ2-2; 8 bases line up with TRBD2. This TCR was sampled from a human donor in good health (CMV status not recorded). Some clones in this sample may be carry-over from other donors' samples. Specimen: CD8+ T cells from cultured PBMCs, collected from culture after CMV antigen stimulation. CDR3 sequence: CASSAALAGGNTGELFF. DNA for the CDR3: TGTGCCAGCAGCGCGGCTCTCGCGGGAGGGAACACCGGGGAGCTGTTTTTT.